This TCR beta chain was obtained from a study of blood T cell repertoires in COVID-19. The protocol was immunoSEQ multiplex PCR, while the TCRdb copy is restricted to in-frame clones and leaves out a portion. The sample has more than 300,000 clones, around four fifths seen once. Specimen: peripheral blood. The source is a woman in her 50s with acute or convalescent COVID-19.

CDR3 sequence reads: CASSPTPGMGTEAFF. The CDR3 bases are TGCGCCAGCAGCCCGACCCCGGGAATGGGGACTGAAGCTTTCTTT. J is TRBJ1-1 and V is TRBV4-3; D gene ambiguous. V was cut by 4 bases and J by 5 bases, with 17 bases left in between. The CDR3 runs 15 residues. Germline CDR1 LGHNA, CDR2 YSLEER.